This T cell receptor beta chain was observed in a study of T-cell reconstitution after alpha-beta-depleted transplantation in children. Study results and caveats: Newly produced T cells mostly accounted for T-cell counts and diversity one year post-transplant.

This clonotype was seen a handful of times. Antigen unknown. Preparation of the TCRbeta library was carried out with unique molecular identifiers. In TCRdb, the PCR reads were re-called with MiXCR into one record per CDR3 protein. Of 600,000 or so distinct CDR3 sequences listed, roughly 24% are singletons. Per the germline V gene, CDR1 is KGHDR and CDR2 is SFDVKD. Trimming pared 0 bases from V and 4 bases from J, leaving 10 bases between. The CDR3 runs 15 residues. This chain links TRBV24-1 with TRBJ2-3; possibly TRBD2 for D (7 bases). This TCR was recovered from a boy in the first two years of life who had a stem cell transplant for acute myeloid leukemia, so the T cells may come from the graft donor. Specimen: PBMCs, mostly from graft donor cells, collected 360 days after TCRalphabeta/CD19-depleted stem cell transplant. The CDR3 loop is CATSDLRGGPDTQYF. CDR3 sequence (DNA): TGTGCCACCAGTGATTTGAGGGGGGGGCCAGATACGCAGTATTTT.